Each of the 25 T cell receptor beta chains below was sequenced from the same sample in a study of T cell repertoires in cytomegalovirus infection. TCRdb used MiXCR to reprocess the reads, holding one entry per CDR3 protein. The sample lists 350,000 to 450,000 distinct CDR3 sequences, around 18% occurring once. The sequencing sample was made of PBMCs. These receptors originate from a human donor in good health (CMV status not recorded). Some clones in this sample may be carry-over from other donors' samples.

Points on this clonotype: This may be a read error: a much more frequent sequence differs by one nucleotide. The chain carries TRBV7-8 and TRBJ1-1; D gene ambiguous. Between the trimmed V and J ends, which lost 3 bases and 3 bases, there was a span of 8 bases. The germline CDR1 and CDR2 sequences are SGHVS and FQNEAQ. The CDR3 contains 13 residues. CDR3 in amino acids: CASSFVVDTEAFF. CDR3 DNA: TGTGCCAGCAGCTTCGTTGTGGACACTGAAGCTTTCTTT. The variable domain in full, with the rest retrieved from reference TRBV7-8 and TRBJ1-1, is GAGVSQSPRYKVAKRGQDVALRCDPISGHVSLFWYQQALGQGPEFLTYFQNEAQLDKSGLPSDRFFAERPEGSVSTLKIQRTQQEDSAVYLCASSFVVDTEAFFGQGTRLTVV.

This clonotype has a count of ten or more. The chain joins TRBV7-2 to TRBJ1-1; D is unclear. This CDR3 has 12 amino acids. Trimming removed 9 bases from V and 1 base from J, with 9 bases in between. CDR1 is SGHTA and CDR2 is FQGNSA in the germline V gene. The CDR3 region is CASREWNTEAFF. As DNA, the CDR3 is TGTGCCAGTCGGGAGTGGAACACTGAAGCTTTCTTT.

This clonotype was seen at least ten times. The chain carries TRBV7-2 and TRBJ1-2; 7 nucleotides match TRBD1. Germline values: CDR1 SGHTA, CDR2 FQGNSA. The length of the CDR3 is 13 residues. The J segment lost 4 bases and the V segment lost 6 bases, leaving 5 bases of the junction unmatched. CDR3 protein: CASSTTGAYGYTF. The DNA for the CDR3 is TGTGCCAGCAGTACTACAGGGGCCTATGGCTACACCTTC.

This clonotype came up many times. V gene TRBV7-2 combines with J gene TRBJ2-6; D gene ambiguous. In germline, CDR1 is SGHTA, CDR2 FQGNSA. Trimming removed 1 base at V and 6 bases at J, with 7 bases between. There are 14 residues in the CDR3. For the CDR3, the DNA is TGTGCCAGCAGCTTAGGGCCAGAGGCCAACGTCCTGACTTTC. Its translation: CASSLGPEANVLTF.

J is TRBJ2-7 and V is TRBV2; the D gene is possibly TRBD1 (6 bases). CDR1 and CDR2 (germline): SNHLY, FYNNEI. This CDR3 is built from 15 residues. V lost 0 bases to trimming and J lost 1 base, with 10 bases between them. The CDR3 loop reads CASSEAQGKSYEQYF. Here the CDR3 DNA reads TGTGCCAGCAGTGAAGCCCAGGGGAAATCCTACGAGCAGTACTTC. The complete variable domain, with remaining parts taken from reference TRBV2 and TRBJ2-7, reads EPEVTQTPSHQVTQMGQEVILRCVPISNHLYFYWYRQILGQKVEFLVSFYNNEISEKSEIFDDQFSVERPDGSNFTLKIRSTKLEDSAMYFCASSEAQGKSYEQYFGPGTRLTVT.

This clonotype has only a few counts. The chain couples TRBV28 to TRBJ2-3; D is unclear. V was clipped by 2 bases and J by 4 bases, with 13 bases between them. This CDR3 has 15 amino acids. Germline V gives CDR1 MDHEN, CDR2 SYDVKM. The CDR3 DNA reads TGTGCCAGCAGTTTACCGATGGATCAGGCAGATACGCAGTATTTT. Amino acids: CASSLPMDQADTQYF.

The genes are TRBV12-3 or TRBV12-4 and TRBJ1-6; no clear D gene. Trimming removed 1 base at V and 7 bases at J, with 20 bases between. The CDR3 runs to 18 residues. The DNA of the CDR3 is TGTGCCAGCAGTTTAGTTTACCCATGGCGGATAACCAATTCACCCCTCCACTTT. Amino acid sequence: CASSLVYPWRITNSPLHF.

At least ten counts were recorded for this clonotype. CDR3 sequence: CASSPTGRGHEQYF. Written as DNA, the CDR3 is TGTGCCAGCAGCCCGACAGGCCGAGGCCACGAGCAGTACTTC. This rearrangement joins TRBV7-8 to TRBJ2-7; D possibly corresponds to TRBD1 (6 bases). Trimming removed 5 bases at V and 5 bases at J, with 16 bases between. The germline CDR1 and CDR2 sequences are SGHVS and FQNEAQ. The CDR3 is 14 residues long. Complete variable domain (other parts from reference TRBV7-8 and TRBJ2-7): GAGVSQSPRYKVAKRGQDVALRCDPISGHVSLFWYQQALGQGPEFLTYFQNEAQLDKSGLPSDRFFAERPEGSVSTLKIQRTQQEDSAVYLCASSPTGRGHEQYFGPGTRLTVT.

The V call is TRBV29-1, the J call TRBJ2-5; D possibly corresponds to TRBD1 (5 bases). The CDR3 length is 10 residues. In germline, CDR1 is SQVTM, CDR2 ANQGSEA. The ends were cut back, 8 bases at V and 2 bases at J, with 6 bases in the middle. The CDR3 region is CSRGQETQYF. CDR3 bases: TGCAGCAGGGGTCAAGAGACCCAGTACTTC.

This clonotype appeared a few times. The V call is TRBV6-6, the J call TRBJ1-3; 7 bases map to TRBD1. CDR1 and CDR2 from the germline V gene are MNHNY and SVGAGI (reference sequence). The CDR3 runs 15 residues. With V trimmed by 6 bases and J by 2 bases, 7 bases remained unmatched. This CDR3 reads CASRLPTGTGNTIYF. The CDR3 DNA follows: TGTGCCAGCAGACTACCGACAGGGACTGGAAACACCATATATTTT.

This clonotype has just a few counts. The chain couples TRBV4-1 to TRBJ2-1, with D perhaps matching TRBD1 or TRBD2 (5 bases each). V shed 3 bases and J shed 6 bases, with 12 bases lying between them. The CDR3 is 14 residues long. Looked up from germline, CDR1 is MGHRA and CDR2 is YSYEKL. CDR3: CASSHPGTINEQFF. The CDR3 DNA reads TGCGCCAGCAGCCACCCCGGGACGATCAATGAGCAGTTCTTC.

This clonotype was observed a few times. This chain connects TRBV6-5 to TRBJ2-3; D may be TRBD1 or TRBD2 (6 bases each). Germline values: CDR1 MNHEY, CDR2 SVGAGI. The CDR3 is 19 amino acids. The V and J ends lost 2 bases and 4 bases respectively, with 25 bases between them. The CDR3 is CASSYTLPGGGRDADTQYF. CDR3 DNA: TGTGCCAGCAGTTACACTTTGCCGGGTGGGGGGCGAGATGCAGATACGCAGTATTTT.

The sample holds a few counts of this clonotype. Here the CDR3 DNA reads TGCAGTGCTAGTCCCACCGGGACCCCGCCGGGGGGGGAGCAGTTCTTC. Protein product: CSASPTGTPPGGEQFF. This chain uses TRBV20-1 with TRBJ2-1, with TRBD2 matching 8 bases. The CDR3 consists of 16 residues. CDR1 DFQATT and CDR2 SNEGSKA come from the germline V gene (reference sequence). Germline trimming cut 3 bases from V and 10 bases from J; bases unmatched to any gene: 17.

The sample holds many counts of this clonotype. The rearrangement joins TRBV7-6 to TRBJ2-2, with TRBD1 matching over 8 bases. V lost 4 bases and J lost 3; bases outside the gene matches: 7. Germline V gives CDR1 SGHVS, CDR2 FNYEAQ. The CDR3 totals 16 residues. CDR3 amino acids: CASSSNRGLDTGELFF. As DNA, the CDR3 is TGTGCCAGCAGCTCTAACAGGGGGTTGGACACCGGGGAGCTGTTTTTT.

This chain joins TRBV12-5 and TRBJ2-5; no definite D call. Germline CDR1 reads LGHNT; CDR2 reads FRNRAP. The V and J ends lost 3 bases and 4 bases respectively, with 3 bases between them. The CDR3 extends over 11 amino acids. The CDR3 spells CASGLSETQYF. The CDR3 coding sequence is TGTGCTAGTGGTTTATCAGAGACCCAGTACTTC.

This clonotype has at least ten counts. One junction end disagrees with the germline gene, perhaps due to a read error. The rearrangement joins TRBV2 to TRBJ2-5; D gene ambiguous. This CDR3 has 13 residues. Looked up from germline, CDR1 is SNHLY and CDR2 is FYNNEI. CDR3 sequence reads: CASSETEQVTQYF. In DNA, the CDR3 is TGTGCCAGCAGTGAGACCGAGCAAGTGACCCAGTACTTC.

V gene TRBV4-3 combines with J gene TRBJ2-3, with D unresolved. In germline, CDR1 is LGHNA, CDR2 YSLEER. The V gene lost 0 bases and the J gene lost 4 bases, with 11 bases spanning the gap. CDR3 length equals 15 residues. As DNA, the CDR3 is TGCGCCAGCAGCCAAGAAGGAGCGAATCCAGATACGCAGTATTTT. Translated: CASSQEGANPDTQYF.

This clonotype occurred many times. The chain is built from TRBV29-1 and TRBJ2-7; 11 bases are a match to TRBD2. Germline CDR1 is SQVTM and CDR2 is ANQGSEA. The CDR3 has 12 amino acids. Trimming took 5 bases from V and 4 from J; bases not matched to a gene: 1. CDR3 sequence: CSVTSGGYEQYF. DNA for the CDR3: TGCAGCGTTACTAGCGGGGGATACGAGCAGTACTTC.

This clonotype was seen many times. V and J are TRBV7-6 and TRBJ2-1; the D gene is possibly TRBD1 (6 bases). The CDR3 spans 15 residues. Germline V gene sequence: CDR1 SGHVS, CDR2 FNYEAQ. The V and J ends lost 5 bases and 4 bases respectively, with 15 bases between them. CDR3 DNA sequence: TGTGCCAGCAGCCCCAGGGGTGGATCGTACAATGAGCAGTTCTTC. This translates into CASSPRGGSYNEQFF.

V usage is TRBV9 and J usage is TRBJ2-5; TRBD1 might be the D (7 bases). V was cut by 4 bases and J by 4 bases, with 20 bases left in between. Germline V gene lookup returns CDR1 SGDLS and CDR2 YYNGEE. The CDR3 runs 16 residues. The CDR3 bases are TGTGCCAGCAGCATTAGCGGCAGGGGGAATGGAGAGACCCAGTACTTC. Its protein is CASSISGRGNGETQYF.

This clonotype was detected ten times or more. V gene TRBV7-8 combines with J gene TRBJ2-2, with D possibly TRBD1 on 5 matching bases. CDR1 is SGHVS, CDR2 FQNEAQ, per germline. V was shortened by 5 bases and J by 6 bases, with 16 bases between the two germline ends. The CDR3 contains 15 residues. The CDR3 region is CASSLYQGPPGELFF. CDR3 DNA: TGTGCCAGCAGCCTTTACCAGGGTCCCCCCGGGGAGCTGTTTTTT.

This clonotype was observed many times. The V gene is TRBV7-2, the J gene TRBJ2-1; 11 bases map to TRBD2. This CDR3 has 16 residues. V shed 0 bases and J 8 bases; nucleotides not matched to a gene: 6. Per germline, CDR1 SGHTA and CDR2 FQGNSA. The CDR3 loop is CASSLALAGGVHEQFF. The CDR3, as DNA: TGTGCCAGCAGCTTAGCGCTAGCGGGAGGAGTACATGAGCAGTTCTTC.

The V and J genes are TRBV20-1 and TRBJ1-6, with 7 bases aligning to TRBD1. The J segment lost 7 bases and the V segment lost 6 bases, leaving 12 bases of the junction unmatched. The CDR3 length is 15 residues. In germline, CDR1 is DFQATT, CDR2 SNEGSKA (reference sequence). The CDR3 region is CSALKQGNLNSPLHF. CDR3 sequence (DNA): TGCAGTGCCCTTAAACAGGGGAACCTCAATTCACCCCTCCACTTT.

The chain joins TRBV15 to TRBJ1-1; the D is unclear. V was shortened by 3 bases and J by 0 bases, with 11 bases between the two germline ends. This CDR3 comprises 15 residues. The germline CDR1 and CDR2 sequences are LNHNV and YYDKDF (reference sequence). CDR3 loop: CATSSEYRVNTEAFF. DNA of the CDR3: TGTGCCACCAGCAGTGAGTATCGGGTGAACACTGAAGCTTTCTTT.

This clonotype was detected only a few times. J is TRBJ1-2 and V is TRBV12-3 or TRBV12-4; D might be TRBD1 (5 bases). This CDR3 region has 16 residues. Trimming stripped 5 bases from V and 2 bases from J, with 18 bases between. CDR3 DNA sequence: TGTGCCAGCAGTCCTTTCCCGGGACGGAAAAACTATGGCTACACCTTC. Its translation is CASSPFPGRKNYGYTF.